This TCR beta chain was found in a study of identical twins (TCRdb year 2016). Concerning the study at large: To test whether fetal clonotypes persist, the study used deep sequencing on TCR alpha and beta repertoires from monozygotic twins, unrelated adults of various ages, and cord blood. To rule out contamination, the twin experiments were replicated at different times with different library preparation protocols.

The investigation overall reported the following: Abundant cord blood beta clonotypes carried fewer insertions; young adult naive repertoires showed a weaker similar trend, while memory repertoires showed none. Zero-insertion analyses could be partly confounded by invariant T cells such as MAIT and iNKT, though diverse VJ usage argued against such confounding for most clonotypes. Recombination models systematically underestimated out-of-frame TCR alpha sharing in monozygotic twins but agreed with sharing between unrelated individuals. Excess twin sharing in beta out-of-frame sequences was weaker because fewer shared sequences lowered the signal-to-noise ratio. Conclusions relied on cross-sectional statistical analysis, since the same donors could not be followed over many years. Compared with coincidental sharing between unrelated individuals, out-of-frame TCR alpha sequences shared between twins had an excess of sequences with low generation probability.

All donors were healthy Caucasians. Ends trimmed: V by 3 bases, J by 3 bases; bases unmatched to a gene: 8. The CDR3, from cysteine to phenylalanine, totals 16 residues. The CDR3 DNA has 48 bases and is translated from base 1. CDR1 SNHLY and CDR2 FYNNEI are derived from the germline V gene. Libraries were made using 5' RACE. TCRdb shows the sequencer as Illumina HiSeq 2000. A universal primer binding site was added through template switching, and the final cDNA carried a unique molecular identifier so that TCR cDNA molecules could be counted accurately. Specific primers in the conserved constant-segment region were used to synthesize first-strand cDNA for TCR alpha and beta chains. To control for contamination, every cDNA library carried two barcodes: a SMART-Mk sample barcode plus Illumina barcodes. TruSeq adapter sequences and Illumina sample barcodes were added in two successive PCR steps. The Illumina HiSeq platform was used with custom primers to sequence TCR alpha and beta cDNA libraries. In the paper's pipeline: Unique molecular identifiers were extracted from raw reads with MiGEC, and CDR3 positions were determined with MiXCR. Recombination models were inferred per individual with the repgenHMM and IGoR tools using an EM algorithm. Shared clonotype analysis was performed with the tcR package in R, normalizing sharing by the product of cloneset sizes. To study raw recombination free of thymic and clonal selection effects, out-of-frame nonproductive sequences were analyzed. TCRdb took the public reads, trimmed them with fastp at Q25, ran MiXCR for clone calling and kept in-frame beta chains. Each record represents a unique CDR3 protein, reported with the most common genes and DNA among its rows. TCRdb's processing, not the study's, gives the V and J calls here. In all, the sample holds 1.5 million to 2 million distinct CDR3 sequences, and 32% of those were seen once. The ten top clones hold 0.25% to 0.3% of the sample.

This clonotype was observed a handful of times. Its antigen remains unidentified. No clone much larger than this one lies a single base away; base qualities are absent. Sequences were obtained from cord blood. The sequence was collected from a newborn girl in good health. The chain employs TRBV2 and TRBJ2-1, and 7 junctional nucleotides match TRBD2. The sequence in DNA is TGTGCCAGCAGTGATGGGGCGGGAGCCATCTACAATGAGCAGTTCTTC. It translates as CASSDGAGAIYNEQFF.